The present TCR beta chain was sequenced within a study of CD8+CD57+ T cells in acquired aplastic anemia. Study summary: Sorted CD4+ and CD8+ cell DNA averaged 3.2 ug. Healthy donor CD4+ cell samples had a mean of around 11 million reads.

The CDR3 has 14 amino acids. CDR1 and CDR2 from the germline V gene are MGHRA and YSYEKL. The V segment lost 2 bases and the J segment 5 bases; nucleotides outside the gene matches: 5. About this clonotype: Its target is unknown.

The template used for profiling TCR beta VDJ and CDR3 was genomic DNA. One entry per CDR3 protein, called by TCRdb with MiXCR from the reads. The top ten clones hold about 29% of a sample with some 200,000 distinct CDR3 sequences, approximately 60% of them seen once. Overall study results and limits: Researchers report that 25 to 30 CD8+ CDR3 sequences appeared in both patients and controls.

V usage is TRBV4-1 and J usage is TRBJ2-7; 8 positions match TRBD2. The source material was sorted CD4+, CD8+, or CD8+CD57+ T cells (not recorded which) from PBMCs. The receptor was derived from a human donor in good health. CDR3 DNA: TGCGCCAGCAGCCAATCTATTAGCGGGGACGAGCAGTACTTC. Encoded protein: CASSQSISGDEQYF.